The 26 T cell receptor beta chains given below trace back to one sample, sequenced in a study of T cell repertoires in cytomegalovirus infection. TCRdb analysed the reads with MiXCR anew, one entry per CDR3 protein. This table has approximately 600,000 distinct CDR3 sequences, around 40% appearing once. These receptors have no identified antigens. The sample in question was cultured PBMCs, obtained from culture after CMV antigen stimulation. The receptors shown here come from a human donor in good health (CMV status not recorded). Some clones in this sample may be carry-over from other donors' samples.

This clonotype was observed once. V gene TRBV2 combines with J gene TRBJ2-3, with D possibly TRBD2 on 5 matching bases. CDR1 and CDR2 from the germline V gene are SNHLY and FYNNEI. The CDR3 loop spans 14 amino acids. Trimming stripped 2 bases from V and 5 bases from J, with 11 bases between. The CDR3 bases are TGTGCCAGCAGTGAAACCCTCAGCGGAGATACGCAGTATTTT. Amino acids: CASSETLSGDTQYF.

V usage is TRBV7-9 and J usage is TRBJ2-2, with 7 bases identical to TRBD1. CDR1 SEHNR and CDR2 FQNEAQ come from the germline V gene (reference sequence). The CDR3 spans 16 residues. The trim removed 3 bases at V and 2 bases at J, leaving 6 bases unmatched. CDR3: CASSFSRGINTGELFF. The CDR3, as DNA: TGTGCCAGCAGCTTTTCCAGGGGGATTAACACCGGGGAGCTGTTTTTT.

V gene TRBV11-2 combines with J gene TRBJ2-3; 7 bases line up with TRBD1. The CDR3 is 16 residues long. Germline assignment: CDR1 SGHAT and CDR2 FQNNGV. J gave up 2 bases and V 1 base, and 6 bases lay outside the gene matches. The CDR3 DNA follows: TGTGCCAGCAGCTTAGGGTCCAGGGGGTACACAGATACGCAGTATTTT. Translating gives CASSLGSRGYTDTQYF.

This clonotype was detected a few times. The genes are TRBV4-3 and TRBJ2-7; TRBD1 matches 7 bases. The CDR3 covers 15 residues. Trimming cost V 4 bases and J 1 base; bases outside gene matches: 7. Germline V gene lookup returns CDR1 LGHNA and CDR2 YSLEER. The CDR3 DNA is TGCGCCAGCAGCCGGACTGGACAGGCTTCCTACGAGCAGTACTTC. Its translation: CASSRTGQASYEQYF.

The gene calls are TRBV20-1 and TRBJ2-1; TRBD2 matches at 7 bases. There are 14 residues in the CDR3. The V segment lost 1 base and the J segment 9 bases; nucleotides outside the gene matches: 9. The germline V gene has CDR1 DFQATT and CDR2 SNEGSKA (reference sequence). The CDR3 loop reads CSARVSGPTSEQFF. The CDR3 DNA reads TGCAGTGCTAGAGTTAGCGGGCCTACAAGTGAGCAGTTCTTC.

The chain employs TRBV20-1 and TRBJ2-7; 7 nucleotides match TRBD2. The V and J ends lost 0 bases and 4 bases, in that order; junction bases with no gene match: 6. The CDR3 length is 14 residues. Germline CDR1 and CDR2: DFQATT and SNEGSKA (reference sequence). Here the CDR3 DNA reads TGCAGTGCTAGAGATCGGTCTAGCGGATACGAGCAGTACTTC. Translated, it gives CSARDRSSGYEQYF.

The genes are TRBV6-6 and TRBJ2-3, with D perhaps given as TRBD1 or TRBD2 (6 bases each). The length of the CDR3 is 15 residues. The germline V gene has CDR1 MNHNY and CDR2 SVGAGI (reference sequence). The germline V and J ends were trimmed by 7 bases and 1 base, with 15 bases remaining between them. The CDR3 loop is CASTLTRGGTDTQYF. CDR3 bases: TGTGCCAGCACTCTAACTAGGGGGGGCACAGATACGCAGTATTTT.

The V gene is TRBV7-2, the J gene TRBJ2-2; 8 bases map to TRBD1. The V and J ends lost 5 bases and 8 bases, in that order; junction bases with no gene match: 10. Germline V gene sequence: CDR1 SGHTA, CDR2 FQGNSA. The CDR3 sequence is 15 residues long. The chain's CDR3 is CASSGRGLGLGELFF. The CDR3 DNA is TGTGCCAGCAGCGGCAGGGGGCTTGGCTTAGGGGAGCTGTTTTTT.

CDR3 sequence reads: CASSISTSGMGEQYF. The CDR3 DNA follows: TGTGCCAGTAGTATTTCGACTAGCGGGATGGGTGAGCAGTACTTC. The rearrangement joins TRBV19 to TRBJ2-7; 11 bases are shared with TRBD2. The CDR3 spans 15 residues. The J segment lost 7 bases and the V segment lost 3 bases, leaving 8 bases of the junction unmatched. Germline values: CDR1 LNHDA, CDR2 SQIVND (reference sequence).

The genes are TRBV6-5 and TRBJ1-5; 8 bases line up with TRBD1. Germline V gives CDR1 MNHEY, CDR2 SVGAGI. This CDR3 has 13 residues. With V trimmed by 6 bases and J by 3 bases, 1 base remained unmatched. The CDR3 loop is CASRTGDNQPQHF. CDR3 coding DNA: TGTGCCAGCAGGACAGGGGACAATCAGCCCCAGCATTTT.

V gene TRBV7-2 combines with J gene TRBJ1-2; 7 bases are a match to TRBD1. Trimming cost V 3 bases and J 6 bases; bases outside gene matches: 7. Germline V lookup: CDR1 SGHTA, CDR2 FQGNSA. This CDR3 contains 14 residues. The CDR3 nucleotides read TGTGCCAGCAGCTTTAGTACAGGGGTAGATGGCTACACCTTC. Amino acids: CASSFSTGVDGYTF.

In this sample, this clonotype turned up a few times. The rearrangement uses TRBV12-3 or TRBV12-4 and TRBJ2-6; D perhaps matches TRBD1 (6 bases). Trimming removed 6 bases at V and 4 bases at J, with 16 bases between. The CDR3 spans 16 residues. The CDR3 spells CASRPTGKPGANVLTF. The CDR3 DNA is TGTGCCAGCAGACCTACAGGGAAACCCGGGGCCAACGTCCTGACTTTC.

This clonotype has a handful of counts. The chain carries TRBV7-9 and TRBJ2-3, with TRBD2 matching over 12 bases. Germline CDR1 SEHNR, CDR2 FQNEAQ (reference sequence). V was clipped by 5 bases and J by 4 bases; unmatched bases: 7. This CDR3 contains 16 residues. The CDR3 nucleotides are TGTGCCAGCAGCCCCCTAGCGGGAGGGCCCGCAGATACGCAGTATTTT. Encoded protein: CASSPLAGGPADTQYF.

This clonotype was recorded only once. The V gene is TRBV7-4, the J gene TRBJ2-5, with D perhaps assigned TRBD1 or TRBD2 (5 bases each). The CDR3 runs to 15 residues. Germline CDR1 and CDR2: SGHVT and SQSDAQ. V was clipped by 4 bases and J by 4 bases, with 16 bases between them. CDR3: CASSSGAARRETQYF. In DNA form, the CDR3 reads TGTGCCAGCAGCTCCGGGGCCGCGAGGAGAGAGACCCAGTACTTC.

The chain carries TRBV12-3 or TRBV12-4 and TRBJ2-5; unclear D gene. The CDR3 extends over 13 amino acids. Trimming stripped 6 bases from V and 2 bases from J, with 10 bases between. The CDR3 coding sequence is TGTGCCAGCAGACTATTGACACAAGAGACCCAGTACTTC. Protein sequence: CASRLLTQETQYF.

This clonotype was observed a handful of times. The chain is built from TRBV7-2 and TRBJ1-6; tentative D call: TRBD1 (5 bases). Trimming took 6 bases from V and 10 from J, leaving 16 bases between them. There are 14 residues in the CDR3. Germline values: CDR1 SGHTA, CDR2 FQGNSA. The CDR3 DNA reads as TGTGCCAGCAGGGGGACGGGTGGGAAATCACCCCTCCACTTT. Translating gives CASRGTGGKSPLHF.

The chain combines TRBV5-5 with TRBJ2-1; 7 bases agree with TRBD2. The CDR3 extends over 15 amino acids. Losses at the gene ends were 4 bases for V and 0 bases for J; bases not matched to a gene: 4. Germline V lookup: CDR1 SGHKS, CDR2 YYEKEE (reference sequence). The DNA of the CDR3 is TGTGCCAGCAGCACCGCGGGGGTCTCCTACAATGAGCAGTTCTTC. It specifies CASSTAGVSYNEQFF. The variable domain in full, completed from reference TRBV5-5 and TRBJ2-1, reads DAGVTQSPTHLIKTRGQQVTLRCSPISGHKSVSWYQQVLGQGPQFIFQYYEKEERGRGNFPDRFSARQFPNYSSELNVNALLLGDSALYLCASSTAGVSYNEQFFGPGTRLTVL.

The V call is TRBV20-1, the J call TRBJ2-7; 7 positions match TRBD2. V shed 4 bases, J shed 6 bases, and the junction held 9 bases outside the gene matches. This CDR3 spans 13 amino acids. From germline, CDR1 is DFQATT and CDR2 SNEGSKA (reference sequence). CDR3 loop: CSAKTSVDSEQYF. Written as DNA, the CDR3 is TGCAGTGCTAAAACTAGCGTCGATAGCGAGCAGTACTTC.

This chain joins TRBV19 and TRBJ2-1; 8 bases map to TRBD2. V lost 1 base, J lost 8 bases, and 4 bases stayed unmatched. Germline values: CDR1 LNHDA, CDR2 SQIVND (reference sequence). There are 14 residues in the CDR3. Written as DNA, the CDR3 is TGTGCCAGTAGTATAGGGGGAGCGGGAGATGAGCAGTTCTTC. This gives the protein CASSIGGAGDEQFF.

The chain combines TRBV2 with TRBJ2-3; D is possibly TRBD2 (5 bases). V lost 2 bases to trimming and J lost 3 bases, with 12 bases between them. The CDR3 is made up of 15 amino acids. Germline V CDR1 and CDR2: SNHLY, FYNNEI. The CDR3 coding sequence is TGTGCCAGCAGTGAATTTCGGCTAGCTACAGATACGCAGTATTTT. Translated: CASSEFRLATDTQYF.

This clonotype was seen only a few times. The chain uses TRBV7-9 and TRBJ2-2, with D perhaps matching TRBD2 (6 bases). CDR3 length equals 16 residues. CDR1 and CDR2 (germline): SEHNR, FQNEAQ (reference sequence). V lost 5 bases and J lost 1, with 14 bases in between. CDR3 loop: CASSAQIAVNTGELFF. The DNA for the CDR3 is TGTGCCAGCAGCGCCCAGATAGCGGTGAACACCGGGGAGCTGTTTTTT. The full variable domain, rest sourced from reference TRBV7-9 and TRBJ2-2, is DTGVSQNPRHKITKRGQNVTFRCDPISEHNRLYWYRQTLGQGPEFLTYFQNEAQLEKSRLLSDRFSAERPKGSFSTLEIQRTEQGDSAMYLCASSAQIAVNTGELFFGEGSRLTVL.

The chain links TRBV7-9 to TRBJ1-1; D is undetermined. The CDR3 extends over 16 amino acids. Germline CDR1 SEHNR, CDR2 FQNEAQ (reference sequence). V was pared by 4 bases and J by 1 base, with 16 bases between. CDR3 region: CASSWAPTFANTEAFF. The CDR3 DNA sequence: TGTGCCAGCAGCTGGGCCCCGACTTTTGCGAACACTGAAGCTTTCTTT.

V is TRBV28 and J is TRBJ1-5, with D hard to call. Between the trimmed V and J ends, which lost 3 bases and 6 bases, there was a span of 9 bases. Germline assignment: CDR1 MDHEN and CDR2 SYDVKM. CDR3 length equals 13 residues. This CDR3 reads CASSLTFGQPQHF. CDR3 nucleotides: TGTGCCAGCAGTTTGACTTTTGGTCAGCCCCAGCATTTT.

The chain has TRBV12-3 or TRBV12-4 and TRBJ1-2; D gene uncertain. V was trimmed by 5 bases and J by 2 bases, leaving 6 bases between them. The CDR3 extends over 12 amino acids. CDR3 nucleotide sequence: TGTGCCAGCAGTACCACAAACTATGGCTACACCTTC. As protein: CASSTTNYGYTF.

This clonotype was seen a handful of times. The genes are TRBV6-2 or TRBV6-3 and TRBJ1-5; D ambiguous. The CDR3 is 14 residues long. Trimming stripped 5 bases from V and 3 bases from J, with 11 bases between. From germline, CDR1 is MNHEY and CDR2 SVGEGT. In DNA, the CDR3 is TGTGCCAGCAGTACCCCGCAGCTCAATCAGCCCCAGCATTTT. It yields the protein CASSTPQLNQPQHF.

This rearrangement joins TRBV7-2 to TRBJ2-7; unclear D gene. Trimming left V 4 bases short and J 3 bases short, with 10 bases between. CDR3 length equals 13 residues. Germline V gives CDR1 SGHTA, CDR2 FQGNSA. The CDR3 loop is CASSSGPYYEQYF. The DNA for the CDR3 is TGTGCCAGCAGCTCCGGGCCTTACTACGAGCAGTACTTC.